This TCR beta chain derives from a study of Ad26.COV2.S vaccination and SARS-CoV-2 variants (dated by TCRdb to the early 2020s). Background for the entire study: Donors in the vaccine arm were drawn from COV1001, a multicentre, randomized, double-blind, placebo-controlled phase I-IIa trial testing Ad26.COV2.S in healthy adults. Ad26.COV2.S was administered intramuscularly at 5 x 10^10 or 1 x 10^11 viral particles, either as a single shot or as two shots given 56 days apart. TCRbeta repertoire sequencing was used to assess the specificity and breadth of SARS-CoV-2-reactive T cell receptors after Ad26.COV2.S vaccination. The TCR-sequenced set comprised about 32 samples: about 19 Ad26.COV2.S vaccine recipients, 5 placebo recipients and 8 SARS-CoV-2 convalescent individuals. Trial participants were randomized into five groups of five, in which low-dose or high-dose Ad26.COV2.S was given once or twice, or placebo was given on both occasions. Investigators remained blinded to trial group allocation during experiments and outcome assessment. Overall study results and their limits: Comparable non-spike TCR breadth was observed between vaccine and placebo recipients, consistent with only spike being contained in the vaccine. Substantial breadth of spike-specific CD8+ and CD4+ T cell responses was reported after vaccination. It was noted by the authors that total T cell responses may have been underestimated by the TCR breadth and depth analyses. Ad26.COV2.S recipients had higher spike-specific TCR breadth than placebo recipients (P = 0.0014). The study lacked the statistical power to compare responses across vaccine doses or regimens.

V lost 4 bases and J lost 2 bases; the stretch between them is 12 bases long. Spanning cysteine to phenylalanine, the CDR3 consists of 15 amino acids. The retained sequence is limited to the CDR3, 45 bases, with the frame set at the first base. Per the germline V gene (reference sequence), LNHDA is the CDR1 and SQIVND is the CDR2. Of note for this clone: Its binding antigen is unknown. The input lacks base qualities; no much larger clone sits a single base away.

The immunoSEQ Assay was used to sequence TCRbeta CDR3 regions. After extraction, genomic DNA underwent amplification by bias-controlled multiplex PCR, followed by high-throughput sequencing. The paper's data handling went like this. To quantify the absolute abundance of every unique TCRbeta CDR3 region, sequences were collapsed and filtered. T cell fraction was estimated by normalization of TCRbeta template counts to usable DNA, with usable DNA being measured through amplification of reference genes present in all nucleated cells. Repertoire TCRs were annotated as SARS-CoV-2-specific when V gene, CDR3 amino acid sequence and J gene were exactly matched to a known reactive TCR set. The reference SARS-CoV-2 TCR set came from MIRA and was filtered for enrichment in COVID-19-positive ImmuneCODE repertoires, removing public or cross-reactive TCRs. Drawing on the MIRA antigens, annotated TCRs were analysed further at the level of specific ORF or position within ORF. Breadth was defined as annotated unique rearrangements over total unique productive rearrangements; depth was the summed frequency of those rearrangements. Two-sided Wilcoxon rank-sum tests were applied when comparing TCR breadth between groups. TCRdb stores this immuneACCESS table with in-frame sequences only. Part of the clones is absent; in the studies checked, under half of the shortfall reflects unresolved V genes, and no reason is known for the rest. The V and J calls and the clone size are those of that table, but D and trimming were determined from the DNA. In all, the sample holds roughly 450,000 clones, and roughly 90% of those were seen once. More than 9% of the sample lies in the top ten.

The treatment or condition label corresponds to: around 19 received Ad26.COV2.S at low or high dose, single or two shots; roughly 5 received placebo; per-sample allocation not given. Repertoires of vaccine and placebo recipients were sequenced from samples collected on day 63 after the first injection. In Cohort 1b, fewer than 30 adults aged 18-55 years were enrolled at a single site in Boston, USA, between 29 July and 7 August 2020. Ad26.COV2.S was a replication-incompetent adenovirus type 26 vector that expressed a prefusion-stabilized SARS-CoV-2 spike protein derived from the original Wuhan strain.

Sequencing was performed on peripheral blood, taken in a trial of Ad26.COV2.S vaccine versus placebo. This receptor chain uses TRBV19 and TRBJ2-1, with a weak D call of TRBD1 (5 bases match). The sequence was collected from a person aged 18-65 years who received the Ad26.COV2.S COVID-19 vaccine or a placebo. The nucleotide sequence is given as TGTGCCAGTAGTAACCAGGGAAGCCCCTACAATGAGCAGTTCTTC. Translation gives CASSNQGSPYNEQFF.